Listed here is a single T cell receptor beta chain. Antigen specificity is unknown. These data are taken from a study of CD8 T cells in Susac syndrome. The wider study: When their blood was taken, the Susac syndrome patients had either not yet had any therapy, were taking corticosteroids, or were taking intravenous immunoglobulin alone.

CDR3 length equals 13 residues. The V end lost 5 bases, the J end lost 7 bases, and 17 bases lay between the germline ends. The germline V gene encodes CDR1 GTSNPN and CDR2 SVGIG (reference sequence). TEMRA cells were FACS-enriched, while CD8+ and CD4+ T cells were negatively isolated. Reverse transcription used 0.5 to 1 ug RNA and random hexamers. A single record per CDR3 protein comes from TCRdb applying MiXCR to the immunoSEQ multiplex PCR reads. This sample has 210,000 or so distinct CDR3 sequences, with less than 95% found just once. General study results and limits: The CD4+ T cell repertoire of patients with Susac syndrome showed no detectable clonal expansion.

This TCR was recovered from a human donor with Susac syndrome. This rearrangement joins TRBV30 to TRBJ1-1; D ambiguous. Sample: CD4+ T cells from PBMCs. This CDR3 is CAWGRRLRGEAFF. The CDR3 DNA is TGTGCCTGGGGACGAAGACTCCGGGGTGAAGCTTTCTTT.